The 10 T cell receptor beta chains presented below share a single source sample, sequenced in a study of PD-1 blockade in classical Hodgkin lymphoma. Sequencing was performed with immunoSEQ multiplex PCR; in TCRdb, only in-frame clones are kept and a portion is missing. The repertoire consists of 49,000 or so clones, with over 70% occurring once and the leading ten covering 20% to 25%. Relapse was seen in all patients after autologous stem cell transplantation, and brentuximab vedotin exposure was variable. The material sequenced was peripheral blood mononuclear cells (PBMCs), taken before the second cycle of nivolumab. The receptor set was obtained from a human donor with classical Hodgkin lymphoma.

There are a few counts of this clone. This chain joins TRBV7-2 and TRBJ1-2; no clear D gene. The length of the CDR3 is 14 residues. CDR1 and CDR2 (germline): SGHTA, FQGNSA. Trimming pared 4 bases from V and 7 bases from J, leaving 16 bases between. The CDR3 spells CASSSDRDRGGYTF. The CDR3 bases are TGTGCCAGCAGCTCTGACCGTGACCGGGGTGGCTACACCTTC.

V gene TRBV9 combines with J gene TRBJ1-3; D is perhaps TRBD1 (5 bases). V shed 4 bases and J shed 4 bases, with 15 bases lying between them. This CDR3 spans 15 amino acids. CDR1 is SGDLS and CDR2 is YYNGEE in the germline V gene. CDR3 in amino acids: CASSLGLYPGNTIYF. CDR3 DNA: TGTGCCAGCAGCCTGGGACTATATCCGGGAAACACCATATATTTT. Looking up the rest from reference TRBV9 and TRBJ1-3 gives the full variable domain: DSGVTQTPKHLITATGQRVTLRCSPRSGDLSVYWYQQSLDQGLQFLIQYYNGEERAKGNILERFSAQQFPDLHSELNLSSLELGDSALYFCASSLGLYPGNTIYFGEGSWLTVV.

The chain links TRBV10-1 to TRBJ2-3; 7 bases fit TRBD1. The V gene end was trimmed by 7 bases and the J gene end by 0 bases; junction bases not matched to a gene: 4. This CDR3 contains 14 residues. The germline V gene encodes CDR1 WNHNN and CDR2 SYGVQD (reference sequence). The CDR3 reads CASKGQESTDTQYF. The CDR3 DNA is TGCGCCAGCAAAGGACAGGAGAGCACAGATACGCAGTATTTT.

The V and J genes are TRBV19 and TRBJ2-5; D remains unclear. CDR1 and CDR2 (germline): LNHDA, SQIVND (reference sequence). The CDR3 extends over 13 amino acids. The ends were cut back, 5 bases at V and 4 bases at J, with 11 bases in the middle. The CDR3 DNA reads TGTGCCAGTAGTCACCTAGGCGGAGAGACCCAGTACTTC. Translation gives CASSHLGGETQYF.

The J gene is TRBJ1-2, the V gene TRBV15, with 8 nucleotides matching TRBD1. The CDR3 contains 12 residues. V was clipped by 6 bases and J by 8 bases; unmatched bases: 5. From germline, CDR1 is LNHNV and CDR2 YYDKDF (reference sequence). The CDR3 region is CATSKTGVGYTF. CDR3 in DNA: TGTGCCACCAGTAAGACAGGGGTCGGCTACACCTTC.

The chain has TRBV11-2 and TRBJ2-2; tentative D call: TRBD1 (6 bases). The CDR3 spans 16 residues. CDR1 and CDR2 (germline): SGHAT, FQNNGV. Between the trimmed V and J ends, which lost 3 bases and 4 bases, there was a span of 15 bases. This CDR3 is CASSFPRGESTGELFF. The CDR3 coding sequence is TGTGCCAGCAGCTTCCCCAGGGGAGAGAGCACCGGGGAGCTGTTTTTT.

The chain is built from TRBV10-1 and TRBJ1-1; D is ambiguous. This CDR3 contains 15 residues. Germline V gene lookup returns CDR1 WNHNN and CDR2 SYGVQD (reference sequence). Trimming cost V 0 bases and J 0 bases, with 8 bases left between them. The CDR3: CASSESPQLNTEAFF. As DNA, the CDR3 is TGCGCCAGCAGTGAGTCGCCGCAGCTGAACACTGAAGCTTTCTTT.

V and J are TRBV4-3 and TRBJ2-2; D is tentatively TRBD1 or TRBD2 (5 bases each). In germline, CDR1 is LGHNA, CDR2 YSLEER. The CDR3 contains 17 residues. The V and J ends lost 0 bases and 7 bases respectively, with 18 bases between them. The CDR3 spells CASSQDRQRVLVGELFF. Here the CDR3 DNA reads TGCGCCAGCAGCCAAGACCGACAGAGGGTTCTGGTCGGGGAGCTGTTTTTT.

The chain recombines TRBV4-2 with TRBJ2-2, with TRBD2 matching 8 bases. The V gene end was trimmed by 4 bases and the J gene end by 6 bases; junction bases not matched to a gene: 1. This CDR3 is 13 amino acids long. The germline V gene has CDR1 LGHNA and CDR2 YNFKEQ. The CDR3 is CASSPRGAGELFF. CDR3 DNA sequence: TGTGCCAGCAGCCCGCGGGGGGCCGGGGAGCTGTTTTTT.

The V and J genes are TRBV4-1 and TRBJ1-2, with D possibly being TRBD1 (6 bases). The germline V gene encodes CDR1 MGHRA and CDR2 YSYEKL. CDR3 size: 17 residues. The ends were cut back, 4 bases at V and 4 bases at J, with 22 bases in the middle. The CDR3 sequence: CASSLSSQGLNIYGYTF. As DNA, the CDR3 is TGCGCCAGCAGCCTATCCTCACAGGGCCTAAACATCTATGGCTACACCTTC.